The 19 T cell receptor beta chains listed next were all sequenced from one sample in a study of metastatic and nonmetastatic thyroid tumors. TCRdb re-analyzed the PCR reads through MiXCR. The sample carries tens of thousands of clones, approximately 25% recorded once. There were no patients who had received any treatment before thyroid surgery. The specimen was tumor tissue. The source is a female donor with papillary thyroid cancer or a benign thyroid nodule (not recorded which). Some clones in this sample may be carry-over from other donors' samples.

This clone was detected many times. The J gene is TRBJ2-1, the V gene TRBV19, with D possibly matching TRBD2 (6 bases). This CDR3 region has 14 residues. Germline values: CDR1 LNHDA, CDR2 SQIVND (reference sequence). V lost 7 bases, J lost 4 bases, and 14 bases lay in between. The chain's CDR3 is CASIGGDLYNEQFF. CDR3 DNA: TGTGCCAGTATTGGAGGGGACTTATACAATGAGCAGTTCTTC.

This clone was picked up a small number of times. V and J are TRBV2 and TRBJ2-7; D possibly uses TRBD1 or TRBD2 (5 bases each). The CDR3 spans 14 residues. Trimming shortened V by 7 bases and J by 6 bases, and 19 bases separated the two germline ends. CDR1 and CDR2 from the germline V gene are SNHLY and FYNNEI. The CDR3, as DNA: TGTGCCAGCAAGGCTACGGGGACGCTTAGCGAGCAGTACTTC. Translating it yields CASKATGTLSEQYF.

Many counts were recorded for this clone. V gene TRBV20-1 combines with J gene TRBJ2-7, with D unclear. Germline V gives CDR1 DFQATT, CDR2 SNEGSKA (reference sequence). Deletions cut 3 bases from V and 3 bases from J, with 12 bases between. The CDR3 consists of 13 residues. The CDR3 spells CSASAGSDYEQYF. Written as DNA, the CDR3 is TGCAGTGCTAGTGCTGGATCCGACTACGAGCAGTACTTC.

This clone was seen at least ten times. This chain links TRBV7-2 with TRBJ2-7, with 14 bases identical to TRBD2. The CDR3 has 15 amino acids. CDR1 and CDR2 from the germline V gene are SGHTA and FQGNSA. V lost 5 bases and J lost 6; bases outside the gene matches: 6. CDR3 DNA: TGTGCCAGCAGCCCACAGGGACTAGCGGGAGCCGAGCAGTACTTC. This gives the protein CASSPQGLAGAEQYF.

This clone was observed at least ten times. This chain connects TRBV19 to TRBJ2-1, with 10 bases aligning to TRBD2. The ends lost 4 bases at V and 7 bases at J; junction bases unmatched: 10. CDR3 length equals 16 residues. Germline V gene data show CDR1 as LNHDA and CDR2 as SQIVND (reference sequence). The CDR3: CASSSRAGGLDNEQFF. In DNA form, the CDR3 reads TGTGCCAGTAGTAGTCGAGCGGGAGGGCTTGATAATGAGCAGTTCTTC. The whole variable domain, remainder taken from reference TRBV19 and TRBJ2-1, is DGGITQSPKYLFRKEGQNVTLSCEQNLNHDAMYWYRQDPGQGLRLIYYSQIVNDFQKGDIAEGYSVSREKKESFPLTVTSAQKNPTAFYLCASSSRAGGLDNEQFFGPGTRLTVL.

This clone was observed a few times. The chain couples TRBV28 to TRBJ1-1; D is uncertain. From germline, CDR1 is MDHEN and CDR2 SYDVKM. V was cut by 6 bases and J by 4 bases, with 21 bases left in between. This CDR3 spans 16 amino acids. CDR3 in DNA: TGTGCCAGCAGGGGTGCCGACACCATAGGCGGCACTGAAGCTTTCTTT. This encodes CASRGADTIGGTEAFF.

The chain joins TRBV18 to TRBJ2-7, with D unresolved. There are 13 residues in the CDR3. CDR1 and CDR2 from the germline V gene are KGHSH and LQKENI. V lost 0 bases to trimming and J lost 3 bases, with 6 bases between them. The CDR3 spells CASSPPGFYEQYF. CDR3 coding DNA: TGTGCCAGCTCACCACCGGGATTCTACGAGCAGTACTTC.

This clone was detected ten times or more. The chain combines TRBV20-1 with TRBJ1-2; no reliable D call. CDR1 and CDR2 from the germline V gene are DFQATT and SNEGSKA (reference sequence). Trimming stripped 3 bases from V and 0 bases from J, with 11 bases between. The CDR3 length is 14 residues. CDR3 protein: CSARGGPANYGYTF. CDR3 nucleotides: TGCAGTGCTAGGGGAGGGCCGGCTAACTATGGCTACACCTTC.

This clone was recorded many times. The V and J genes are TRBV5-4 and TRBJ2-7; D is possibly TRBD2 (6 bases). The germline V gene has CDR1 SGHNT and CDR2 YYREEE (reference sequence). The CDR3 totals 14 residues. Trimming took 4 bases from V and 3 from J, leaving 14 bases between them. The CDR3: CASSHSGGNYEQYF. The CDR3 bases are TGTGCCAGCAGCCATAGCGGAGGAAACTACGAGCAGTACTTC.

The chain carries TRBV28 and TRBJ2-5; D unresolved. The CDR3 runs to 14 residues. Trimming took 1 base from V and 5 from J, leaving 11 bases between them. Germline assignment: CDR1 MDHEN and CDR2 SYDVKM. CDR3 in DNA: TGTGCCAGCAGTTTATTCCCAGGCAGGGAGACCCAGTACTTC. Translating gives CASSLFPGRETQYF. Together with reference TRBV28 and TRBJ2-5, the CDR3 gives the full variable domain: DVKVTQSSRYLVKRTGEKVFLECVQDMDHENMFWYRQDPGLGLRLIYFSYDVKMKEKGDIPEGYSVSREKKERFSLILESASTNQTSMYLCASSLFPGRETQYFGPGTRLLVL.

In its sample, this clone was seen many times. A read error may be the cause here, since a much bigger clone is one base away. Other DNA sequences in the sample encode the same CDR3. V usage is TRBV30 and J usage is TRBJ2-7, with D possibly TRBD2 on 5 matching bases. This CDR3 region has 12 residues. Germline CDR1 is GTSNPN and CDR2 is SVGIG (reference sequence). CDR3 sequence: CAWSGSGVEQYF. CDR3 sequence (DNA): TGCGCCTGGAGCGGCTCTGGGGTCGAGCAGTACTTC.

As for this clone: A read error is possible here, since a much larger clone lies one base away. Other DNA sequences in the same sample also yield this CDR3. This rearrangement joins TRBV27 to TRBJ2-2, with TRBD2 matching over 7 bases. Germline CDR1 reads MNHEY; CDR2 reads SMNVEV (reference sequence). This CDR3 contains 16 residues. CDR3 sequence reads: CASGPRWGGNAGELFF. CDR3 nucleotides: TGTGCCAGCGGTCCGCGGTGGGGGGGGAATGCCGGGGAGCTGTTTTTC.

This clone was seen repeatedly, ten times or more. This chain links TRBV7-9 with TRBJ2-1; TRBD2 might be the D (5 bases). CDR1 is SEHNR, CDR2 FQNEAQ, per germline (reference sequence). Trimming cost V 7 bases and J 1 base, with 17 bases left between them. The CDR3 has 16 amino acids. CDR3 sequence: CASTHPGDGSYNEQFF. CDR3 in DNA: TGTGCCAGCACCCACCCCGGGGATGGGTCCTACAATGAGCAGTTCTTC.

This clone was counted at least ten times. The V gene is TRBV20-1, the J gene TRBJ1-2, with a weak D call TRBD1 (5 bases). V was shortened by 3 bases and J by 1 base, with 12 bases between the two germline ends. The CDR3 runs 14 residues. The germline V gene encodes CDR1 DFQATT and CDR2 SNEGSKA (reference sequence). DNA for the CDR3: TGCAGTGCTAGTGGGGGGATAGATAACTATGGCTACACCTTC. Its translation is CSASGGIDNYGYTF.

This clone appeared many times. This chain joins TRBV7-2 and TRBJ2-7; D unresolved. The CDR3 is made up of 12 amino acids. The germline gives CDR1 SGHTA, CDR2 FQGNSA. V lost 4 bases and J 6 bases, leaving 10 bases between the germline ends. The CDR3 here is CASSSYMGEQYF. For the CDR3, the DNA is TGTGCCAGCAGCTCGTACATGGGCGAGCAGTACTTC.

In this sample, this clone turned up many times. The chain uses TRBV10-3 and TRBJ1-1, with 7 bases fitting TRBD1. CDR3 length equals 13 residues. With 10 bases clipped from V and 1 base from J, the junction kept 6 bases outside the gene matches. Germline V gives CDR1 ENHRY, CDR2 SYGVKD. Here the CDR3 reads CATTGTENTEAFF. DNA of the CDR3: TGTGCCACCACCGGGACAGAGAACACTGAAGCTTTCTTT.

The J gene is TRBJ1-3, the V gene TRBV12-3 or TRBV12-4; 7 bases align to TRBD1. Unmatched junction bases numbered 8, after V lost 7 bases and J lost 5 bases. The CDR3 contains 14 residues. The CDR3 bases are TGTGCCAGCACCGTGGGACAGAACCGAAACACCATATATTTT. Translated, it gives CASTVGQNRNTIYF.

This clone was picked up a small number of times. This may arise from a read error, as a much more abundant clone is one base away. The rearrangement uses TRBV10-1 and TRBJ2-3, with 8 bases identical to TRBD2. CDR3 size: 14 residues. Germline CDR1 and CDR2: WNHNN and SYGVQD (reference sequence). Trimming at V came to 7 bases and at J to 5 bases, leaving 8 bases not matched to a gene. DNA of the CDR3: TGCGCCAGCATTGACGGGAGGGATGTAGATACGCAGTATTTT. As protein: CASIDGRDVDTQYF.

This clone appeared many times. The genes are TRBV7-2 and TRBJ2-3; D uncertain. V was clipped by 1 base and J by 3 bases, with 5 bases between them. Germline V lookup: CDR1 SGHTA, CDR2 FQGNSA. The CDR3 loop spans 13 amino acids. In DNA, the CDR3 is TGTGCCAGCAGCTTAGGGGGTACAGATACGCAGTATTTT. Translating gives CASSLGGTDTQYF.